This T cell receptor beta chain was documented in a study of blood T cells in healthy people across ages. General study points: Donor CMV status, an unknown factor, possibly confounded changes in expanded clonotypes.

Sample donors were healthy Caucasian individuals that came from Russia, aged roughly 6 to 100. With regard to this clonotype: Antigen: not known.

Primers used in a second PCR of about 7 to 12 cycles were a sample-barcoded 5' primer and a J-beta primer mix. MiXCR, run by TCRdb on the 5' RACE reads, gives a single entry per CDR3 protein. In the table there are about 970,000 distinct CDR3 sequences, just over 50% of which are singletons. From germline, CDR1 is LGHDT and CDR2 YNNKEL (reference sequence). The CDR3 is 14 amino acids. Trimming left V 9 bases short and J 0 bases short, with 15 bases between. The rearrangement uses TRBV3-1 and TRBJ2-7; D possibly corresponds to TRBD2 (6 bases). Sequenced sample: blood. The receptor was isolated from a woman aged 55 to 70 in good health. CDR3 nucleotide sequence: TGTGCCAGTAGCTCTCTCGGGGGCTCCTACGAGCAGTACTTC. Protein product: CASSSLGGSYEQYF.